The 28 T cell receptor beta chains given below trace back to one sample, sequenced in a study of T cells in Graves' hyperthyroidism and ophthalmopathy. Amplification of TCR beta CDR3 regions was performed using RNA transcripts as template. First-round RT-PCR with HTBI primers amplified the TCR CDR3 region. In TCRdb, the multiplex PCR reads were re-called with MiXCR into one record per CDR3 protein. This sample carries about 210,000 distinct CDR3 sequences, approximately 17% of them seen once, and the ten largest clones take around 50%. The sequenced sample was blood. The receptors originated from a man aged 50 to 59 with Graves' hyperthyroidism.

This clonotype was seen at least ten times. In DNA, the CDR3 is TGTGCCAGCTCACCAGGAGAGAGCGGGAGGGAAACCACAGATACGCAGTATTTT. Residues: CASSPGESGRETTDTQYF. The V call is TRBV18, the J call TRBJ2-3; 10 nucleotides agree with TRBD2. With V trimmed by 2 bases and J by 2 bases, 10 bases remained unmatched. There are 18 residues in the CDR3. Germline values: CDR1 KGHSH, CDR2 LQKENI.

In this sample, this clonotype turned up many times. The chain joins TRBV12-3 or TRBV12-4 to TRBJ2-3, with 11 nucleotides matching TRBD1. V was clipped by 1 base and J by 5 bases; unmatched bases: 2. The CDR3 spans 15 residues. CDR3 amino acids: CASSLGTGGVDTQYF. The CDR3 DNA reads as TGTGCCAGCAGTTTAGGGACAGGGGGCGTAGATACGCAGTATTTT.

The V gene is TRBV2, the J gene TRBJ2-1; TRBD2 matches at 11 bases. The trim removed 10 bases at V and 0 bases at J, leaving 14 bases unmatched. Germline V gene data show CDR1 as SNHLY and CDR2 as FYNNEI. The CDR3 runs to 18 residues. CDR3 in DNA: TGTGCCACCTACCGTCCGGGACTAGCGGCAAGCTCCTACAATGAGCAGTTCTTC. Translation gives CATYRPGLAASSYNEQFF.

The rearrangement links TRBV5-4 to TRBJ2-7; D is unclear. This CDR3 is built from 12 residues. CDR1 SGHNT and CDR2 YYREEE come from the germline V gene (reference sequence). Trimming took off 2 bases at V and 7 bases at J, with 10 bases between the two ends. The CDR3 protein is CASSFGHGEQYF. CDR3 nucleotide sequence: TGTGCCAGCAGCTTCGGGCACGGAGAGCAGTACTTC.

This clonotype has ten or more counts. The V and J genes are TRBV7-2 and TRBJ2-1, with TRBD2 matching over 10 bases. With 5 bases clipped from V and 9 bases from J, the junction kept 7 bases outside the gene matches. CDR3 size: 14 residues. The V gene's germline CDR1 is SGHTA and CDR2 FQGNSA. CDR3 amino acids: CASSQGTSVGEQFF. The CDR3 DNA sequence: TGTGCCAGCAGCCAGGGGACTAGCGTGGGTGAGCAGTTCTTC.

This clonotype was seen at least ten times. The V gene is TRBV5-6, the J gene TRBJ2-1; 13 nucleotides match TRBD2. With V trimmed by 0 bases and J by 7 bases, 16 bases remained unmatched. The CDR3 length is 20 residues. The germline V gene encodes CDR1 SGHDT and CDR2 YYEEEE. The CDR3 is CASSLVSLAGGGFWQNEQFF. The CDR3 DNA reads as TGTGCCAGCAGCTTGGTCTCACTAGCGGGAGGGGGATTTTGGCAGAATGAGCAGTTCTTC.

V usage is TRBV18 and J usage is TRBJ1-2, with D perhaps TRBD1 (5 bases). Looked up from germline, CDR1 is KGHSH and CDR2 is LQKENI. Trimming removed 8 bases from V and 2 bases from J, with 12 bases in between. The CDR3 contains 13 residues. DNA of the CDR3: TGTGCCAGCCTTCCCGACAGCAACTATGGCTACACCTTC. Protein product: CASLPDSNYGYTF. Full variable domain (outside the CDR3, taken from reference TRBV18 and TRBJ1-2): NAGVMQNPRHLVRRRGQEARLRCSPMKGHSHVYWYRQLPEEGLKFMVYLQKENIIDESGMPKERFSAEFPKEGPSILRIQQVVRGDSAAYFCASLPDSNYGYTFGSGTRLTVV.

The chain links TRBV7-6 to TRBJ1-1, with TRBD1 identical over 9 bases. Trimming cost V 4 bases and J 5 bases; bases outside gene matches: 14. This CDR3 is 17 amino acids long. CDR1 and CDR2 from the germline V gene are SGHVS and FNYEAQ. The CDR3 loop reads CASSSRGLGTGMTEAFF. In DNA form, the CDR3 reads TGTGCCAGCAGCTCCAGAGGTCTCGGGACAGGGATGACTGAAGCTTTCTTT.

The rearrangement uses TRBV3-1 and TRBJ1-1, with unresolved D. The CDR3 is made up of 12 amino acids. Germline assignment: CDR1 LGHDT and CDR2 YNNKEL (reference sequence). V was clipped by 9 bases and J by 1 base, with 9 bases between them. The CDR3 nucleotides are TGTGCCAGTCAGCGGGGGAACACTGAAGCTTTCTTT. It encodes CASQRGNTEAFF. The whole variable domain, remainder taken from reference TRBV3-1 and TRBJ1-1, is DTAVSQTPKYLVTQMGNDKSIKCEQNLGHDTMYWYKQDSKKFLKIMFSYNNKELIINETVPNRFSPKSPDKAHLNLHINSLELGDSAVYFCASQRGNTEAFFGQGTRLTVV.

There are many counts of this clonotype. The J gene is TRBJ2-2, the V gene TRBV24-1; the match to TRBD2 covers 8 bases. V gave up 3 bases and J gave up 9 bases; unmatched junction bases: 11. Per germline, CDR1 KGHDR and CDR2 SFDVKD. The CDR3 is 16 residues long. The CDR3 nucleotides read TGTGCCACCAGTGATCCCACTAGCGGCCTTGGGAGGGAGCTGTTTTTT. Amino acid sequence: CATSDPTSGLGRELFF.

This clonotype was counted between two and nine times. This may be a read error, as it is one base from a much larger clone. The V call is TRBV11-2, the J call TRBJ2-7, with TRBD2 matching 8 bases. This CDR3 spans 16 amino acids. The germline gives CDR1 SGHAT, CDR2 FQNNGV. Here the CDR3 DNA reads TGTGCCAGCAGCCCCATTGGGACTAGTAACCCCTACGGGCAGTACTTC. Translated: CASSPIGTSNPYGQYF. The full variable domain, completed using reference TRBV11-2 and TRBJ2-7, is EAGVAQSPRYKIIEKRQSVAFWCNPISGHATLYWYQQILGQGPKLLIQFQNNGVVDDSQLPKDRFSAERLKGVDSTLKIQPAKLEDSAVYLCASSPIGTSNPYGQYFGPGTRLTVT.

The DNA of the CDR3 is TGTGCCAGCAGCTACGATGCAACAGGGAAGCAGTACTTC. Translation: CASSYDATGKQYF. The V and J genes are TRBV7-3 and TRBJ2-7; tentatively, D is TRBD1 (6 bases). The germline CDR1 and CDR2 sequences are SGHTA and FQGTGA. The CDR3 has 13 residues. Trimming removed 4 bases at V and 8 bases at J, with 15 bases between.

This clonotype occurred a few times. The chain combines TRBV28 with TRBJ1-4; D may be TRBD1 (6 bases). This CDR3 contains 14 residues. The germline V and J ends were trimmed by 10 bases and 5 bases, with 17 bases remaining between them. The germline gives CDR1 MDHEN, CDR2 SYDVKM. CDR3 region: CAIQSGTRNEKLFF. The DNA of the CDR3 is TGTGCCATTCAATCGGGGACACGGAATGAAAAACTGTTTTTT.

The genes are TRBV11-2 and TRBJ1-1; no clear D. The CDR3 runs 14 residues. Germline V gives CDR1 SGHAT, CDR2 FQNNGV. Trimming removed 3 bases at V and 1 base at J, with 9 bases between. CDR3 bases: TGTGCCAGCAGCTTCGGCAGAGCGAACACTGAAGCTTTCTTT. As protein: CASSFGRANTEAFF.

This clonotype was picked up a small number of times. The V and J genes are TRBV5-1 and TRBJ1-2, with 9 bases lining up with TRBD1. Germline trimming cut 0 bases from V and 8 bases from J; bases unmatched to any gene: 2. The CDR3 runs 13 residues. Per germline, CDR1 SGHRS and CDR2 YFSETQ. CDR3 DNA sequence: TGCGCCAGCAGCTTGGCGACAGGGGGGGGCTACACCTTC. Its translation: CASSLATGGGYTF.

This clonotype was seen a handful of times. The chain is built from TRBV7-9 and TRBJ2-7, with TRBD2 matching over 9 bases. In germline, CDR1 is SEHNR, CDR2 FQNEAQ (reference sequence). V was pared by 5 bases and J by 7 bases, with 12 bases of the junction left unmatched. The CDR3 consists of 15 residues. The CDR3 DNA follows: TGTGCCAGCAGCCCGCCGACTAGCGGCTGGGGTGAGCAGTACTTC. Translated: CASSPPTSGWGEQYF.

This clonotype was found a few times. The J gene is TRBJ2-5, the V gene TRBV27, with D possibly matching TRBD2 (7 bases). CDR3 length equals 15 residues. Germline lookup yields CDR1 MNHEY and CDR2 SMNVEV (reference sequence). V shed 4 bases and J shed 5 bases, with 17 bases lying between them. This CDR3 is CASSSRGREWETQYF. The CDR3 DNA reads TGTGCCAGCAGTTCGCGGGGGCGGGAGTGGGAGACCCAGTACTTC.

For the CDR3, the DNA is TGCGCCAGCAGCCAAGCAGCAGTAAAGTACCACGAGCAGTACTTC. Translation gives CASSQAAVKYHEQYF. The chain links TRBV4-1 to TRBJ2-7; D is uncertain. The CDR3 runs to 15 residues. Per germline, CDR1 MGHRA and CDR2 YSYEKL. V shed 1 base and J shed 5 bases, with 15 bases lying between them.

The chain employs TRBV5-1 and TRBJ2-5; D may match TRBD1 or TRBD2 (6 bases each). Germline V gene sequence: CDR1 SGHRS, CDR2 YFSETQ. This CDR3 contains 15 residues. V lost 4 bases and J 0 bases, leaving 13 bases between the germline ends. CDR3 sequence: CASSPGAPNQETQYF. Here the CDR3 DNA reads TGCGCCAGCAGCCCGGGGGCGCCTAACCAAGAGACCCAGTACTTC.

This clonotype was recorded at least ten times. The chain has TRBV2 and TRBJ2-5; the match to TRBD1 covers 10 bases. J gave up 2 bases and V 6 bases, and 6 bases lay outside the gene matches. Germline V gives CDR1 SNHLY, CDR2 FYNNEI. The CDR3 consists of 15 residues. The CDR3 sequence is CASRGTGAPQETQYF. The CDR3 DNA follows: TGTGCCAGCAGGGGGACAGGGGCCCCACAAGAGACCCAGTACTTC.

The table lists this clonotype with a few counts. The V and J genes are TRBV2 and TRBJ2-2; D might be TRBD1 (5 bases). The CDR3 has 16 residues. CDR1 is SNHLY and CDR2 is FYNNEI in the germline V gene. V lost 1 base and J lost 1, with 10 bases in between. CDR3 sequence reads: CASSEVSGMNTGELFF. The CDR3 DNA follows: TGTGCCAGCAGTGAAGTCTCAGGGATGAACACCGGGGAGCTGTTTTTT.

This clonotype was counted many times. V gene TRBV7-2 combines with J gene TRBJ2-3, with a tentative D call TRBD2 (6 bases). This CDR3 region has 15 residues. Germline V gene lookup returns CDR1 SGHTA and CDR2 FQGNSA. The V end lost 5 bases, the J end lost 1 base, and 13 bases lay between the germline ends. The CDR3 protein is CASSITSLGTDTQYF. Written as DNA, the CDR3 is TGTGCCAGCAGCATCACTAGCCTCGGCACAGATACGCAGTATTTT.

In this sample, this clonotype turned up many times. The V gene is TRBV20-1, the J gene TRBJ1-5; D is unresolved. Trimming left V 0 bases short and J 4 bases short, with 16 bases between. The CDR3 spans 16 residues. From germline, CDR1 is DFQATT and CDR2 SNEGSKA (reference sequence). Here the CDR3 reads CSARDLGRDSNQPQHF. CDR3 sequence (DNA): TGCAGTGCTAGAGATCTCGGCAGAGACTCAAATCAGCCCCAGCATTTT.

The rearrangement links TRBV5-4 to TRBJ2-7, with D unclear. In germline, CDR1 is SGHNT, CDR2 YYREEE (reference sequence). This CDR3 comprises 14 residues. V dropped 4 bases and J dropped 2 bases, with 13 bases sitting between them. CDR3 bases: TGTGCCAGCAGCCCGGTAGGACGGCCCTACGAGCAGTACTTC. Translation: CASSPVGRPYEQYF.

This clonotype was seen ten or more times. The chain employs TRBV5-1 and TRBJ2-1; D might be TRBD2 (5 bases). The V and J ends lost 0 bases and 6 bases respectively, with 16 bases between them. The CDR3 spans 16 residues. The germline CDR1 and CDR2 sequences are SGHRS and YFSETQ. This chain's CDR3 is CASSLASISVGNEQFF. In DNA form, the CDR3 reads TGCGCCAGCAGCTTGGCTAGCATCAGCGTAGGCAATGAGCAGTTCTTC.

This clonotype was seen a handful of times. The V gene is TRBV19, the J gene TRBJ1-1; TRBD1 matches 7 bases. The ends lost 4 bases at V and 5 bases at J; junction bases unmatched: 10. Germline V CDR1 and CDR2: LNHDA, SQIVND (reference sequence). The CDR3 covers 15 residues. CDR3 region: CASSTPNRGRTEAFF. The CDR3 region has the DNA TGTGCCAGTAGTACCCCTAACAGGGGTCGGACTGAAGCTTTCTTT.

The V and J genes are TRBV9 and TRBJ2-7, with D possibly TRBD2 on 5 matching bases. Germline V gene lookup returns CDR1 SGDLS and CDR2 YYNGEE. The CDR3 contains 13 residues. The germline V and J ends were trimmed by 3 bases and 3 bases, with 10 bases remaining between them. The chain's CDR3 is CASSGLRDYEQYF. The CDR3 nucleotides read TGTGCCAGCAGCGGCCTCCGGGACTACGAGCAGTACTTC.

This clonotype was seen a few times. This chain joins TRBV7-2 and TRBJ2-3; no reliable D call. Trimming stripped 4 bases from V and 0 bases from J, with 8 bases between. This CDR3 has 14 amino acids. Germline V gives CDR1 SGHTA, CDR2 FQGNSA. Here the CDR3 reads CASSWLGSTDTQYF. As DNA, the CDR3 is TGTGCCAGCAGCTGGCTCGGTAGCACAGATACGCAGTATTTT.